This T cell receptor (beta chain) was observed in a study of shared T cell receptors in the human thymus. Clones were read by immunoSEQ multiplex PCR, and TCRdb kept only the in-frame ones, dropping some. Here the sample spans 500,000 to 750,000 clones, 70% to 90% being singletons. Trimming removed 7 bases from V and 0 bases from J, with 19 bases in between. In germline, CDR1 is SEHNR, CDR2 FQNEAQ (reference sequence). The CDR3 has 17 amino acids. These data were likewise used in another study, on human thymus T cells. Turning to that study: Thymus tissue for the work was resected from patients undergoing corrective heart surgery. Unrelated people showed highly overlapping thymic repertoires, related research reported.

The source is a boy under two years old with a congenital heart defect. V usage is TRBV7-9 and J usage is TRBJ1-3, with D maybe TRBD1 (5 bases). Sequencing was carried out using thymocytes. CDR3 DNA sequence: TGTGCCAGCAAACGGGGGAGGCGAGACAGCTCTGGAAACACCATATATTTT. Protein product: CASKRGRRDSSGNTIYF.